This T cell receptor (beta chain) was recorded in a study of cytomegalovirus exposure and HLA in healthy donors. The wider study: A data release that came early held about 89 million unique TCRs from HLA-typed donors. Study outcomes and limitations: Within a later analysis, the majority of CMV-associated TCR beta chains appeared HLA-restricted. The study designated 150 to 200 TCR beta chains cytomegalovirus-associated.

This cohort consisted of healthy bone marrow donors. Amplification used 60 Vbeta primers and 13 Jbeta primers. Sequenced by immunoSEQ multiplex PCR; TCRdb stores in-frame clones only, minus some. This table holds over 95,000 clones, 60% to 80% found once. In its sample, this clone was seen once. The antigen is not known. The CDR3 loop spans 14 amino acids. Trimming stripped 0 bases from V and 4 bases from J, with 11 bases between. CDR1 is SGHRS and CDR2 is YFSETQ in the germline V gene. The gene calls are TRBV5-1 and TRBJ2-7; D may be TRBD2 (6 bases). This clonotype was sampled from a woman in her twenties or thirties in good health and CMV-seropositive. Sample: PBMCs. CDR3 sequence reads: CASSLAGGRYEQYF. The CDR3, as DNA: TGCGCCAGCAGCTTGGCCGGAGGGAGGTACGAGCAGTACTTC.